This T cell receptor (beta chain) was captured by sequencing in a study of beta chain features in type 1 diabetes listed by TCRdb under 2018. Describing the broader study: No differences in mean age, gender distribution, total cell number or subset yield were found between patients and healthy donors. A total of under 140,000,000 sorted cells were examined across all samples, and the number of cells per subset was strongly correlated with RNA yield. Regulatory and stem cell-like memory subsets were isolated from only 8 patients and about 8 healthy donors, whereas naive and central memory subsets came from all 30 or so donors. In the study, recently diagnosed type 1 diabetes patients and matched healthy donors were compared on the TCRB repertoires of their sorted circulating CD4+ T cell subsets.

All of the isolated RNA was reverse transcribed with the High Capacity cDNA Reverse Transcription Kit, so expressed TCRB transcripts were sequenced. Deep immunoSEQ sequencing was performed on naive, central memory and regulatory T cell samples, with an average of about 4 million total reads per sample. Sorted cells were lysed in RLT buffer, and RNA was extracted using DNase-treated RNeasy Micro or Mini kits according to cell number. Each cell subset was processed on its own to prevent cross-contamination, while patient and healthy donor samples were processed together. TCRB sequences were amplified from cDNA with the immunoSEQ multiplex PCR, producing 87-bp fragments spanning the CDR3 region. The amplicons were sequenced using the Illumina HiSeq platform. As for the authors' bioinformatics: Synthetic template baselines were used to correct PCR bias computationally, reads within Hamming distance 2 were collapsed together, and singletons that could not be merged were discarded. Reads were aligned against IMGT so that V, D and J genes, CDR3 length and insertions or deletions at six rearrangement sites could be assigned. Within each subset, clonotype counts were normalized to the number of sorted cells before true diversity and Gini coefficients were calculated with the tcR R package. Repertoire sharing was quantified using the overlap coefficient calculated on TCRB nucleotide sequences. Out-of-frame TCRB sequences from naive cells were analyzed to stand in for the pre-selection repertoire. TCRdb holds this immuneACCESS table with in-frame rearrangements only. Some clones are missing; in checked studies, unresolved V genes explain under half, and the rest has no known cause. Clone size and V and J calls were adopted from that table, with D and trimming inferred from the DNA. Across this sample there are 150,000 to 200,000 clones, with roughly 65% seen only once. The leading ten clones occupy roughly 0.092% of the sample.

On the study overall, not on this receptor specifically: Shorter templates might have been favored by PCR, but patient and control samples were amplified and corrected together, so both groups would have been affected equally by any skew. Because small numbers of individuals were included in the HLA sub-analyses, any influence of HLA type on TCRB rearrangement was left unresolved. Naive, central memory and regulatory TCRB repertoires appeared to be more alike among patients than among healthy donors. At VDJ recombination sites, patients with type 1 diabetes made fewer insertions and deleted more nucleotides, a pattern implying thymic rearrangement abnormalities. A moderate but significant shortening of TCRB CDR3 length was observed in type 1 diabetes patients in all four CD4+ subsets. Because cDNA was sequenced instead of genomic DNA, activated cells with high expression could be over-represented, although the groups did not differ in activation or CD3 levels.

Each donor gave one peripheral blood draw, roughly 110 mL on average, collected into heparinised tubes. A BD FACSAria II and a panel including CD45RO, CCR7, CD25, CD127, CD95 and CD27 were used to sort naive, central memory, regulatory and stem cell-like memory CD4+ T cells. A purity above 95% was achieved for all sorted populations. PBMCs were isolated immediately by Lymphoprep density gradient centrifugation and stained directly without culture. So that batch effects would be minimized, each experiment stained and sorted samples in pairs, pairing one healthy donor with one patient. The germline V gene yields ENHRY for CDR1 and SYGVKD for CDR2. V and J are truncated by 11 bases and 5 bases respectively, leaving an intervening sequence of 13 bases. From the cysteine through the phenylalanine, the CDR3 covers 12 amino acids. Solely the CDR3 DNA is kept, with 36 bases framed from the first base. This clone was observed a handful of times. Its antigen is still unknown. Per-base quality was not reported, and no clone a single base away is much larger than it.

Sequencing used naive CD4+ T cells from blood. In light of the paper, this sample's cell subset or site label describes: true naive CD4+ T cells. The sequence joins TRBV10-3 to TRBJ2-1; the D gene could be either TRBD1 or TRBD2, each agreeing at 5 bases. The origin of this receptor is a young man with type 1 diabetes. The encoded CDR3 is CAGGNLNNEQFF. The sequenced DNA: TGTGCCGGGGGAAATCTCAACAATGAGCAGTTCTTC.